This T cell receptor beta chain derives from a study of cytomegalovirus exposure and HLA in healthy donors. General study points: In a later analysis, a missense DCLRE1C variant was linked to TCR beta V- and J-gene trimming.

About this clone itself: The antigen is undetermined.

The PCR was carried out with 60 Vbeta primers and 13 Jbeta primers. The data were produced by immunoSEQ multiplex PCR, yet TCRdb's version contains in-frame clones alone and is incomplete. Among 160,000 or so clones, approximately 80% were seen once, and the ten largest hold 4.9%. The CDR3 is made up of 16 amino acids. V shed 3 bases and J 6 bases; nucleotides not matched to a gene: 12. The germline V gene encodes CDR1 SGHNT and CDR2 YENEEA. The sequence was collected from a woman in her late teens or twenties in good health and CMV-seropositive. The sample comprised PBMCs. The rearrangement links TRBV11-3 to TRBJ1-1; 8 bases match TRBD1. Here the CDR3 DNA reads TGTGCCAGCAGCTTGGGGGGTAGGACAGGGCACTCTGAAGCTTTCTTT. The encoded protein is CASSLGGRTGHSEAFF.